A single sample gave rise to the 13 T cell receptor beta chains below, sequenced in a study of T-cell reconstitution after alpha-beta-depleted transplantation in children. Construction of the TCRbeta library involved unique molecular identifiers. A single record per CDR3 protein comes from TCRdb applying MiXCR to the PCR reads. The sample lists just over 200,000 distinct CDR3 sequences; around 8.4% were seen once. The input for sequencing was PBMCs, mostly from graft donor cells, taken 360 days after TCRalphabeta/CD19-depleted stem cell transplant. The receptors shown here come from a male patient aged 2-9 years who had a stem cell transplant for acute myeloid leukemia, so the T cells may come from the graft donor.

DNA of the CDR3: TGTGCCAGCAGTTACGGGCTAGCGGGAGAAGAGACCCAGTACTTC. This translates into CASSYGLAGEETQYF. This chain links TRBV6-2 or TRBV6-3 with TRBJ2-5; 10 bases align to TRBD2. Germline V gene sequence: CDR1 MNHEY, CDR2 SVGEGT. The junction had 3 bases not matched to a gene; V was cut back by 2 bases and J by 3 bases. The CDR3 sequence is 15 residues long.

J is TRBJ2-3 and V is TRBV24-1; 7 bases match TRBD1. The V gene's germline CDR1 is KGHDR and CDR2 SFDVKD. Unmatched junction bases numbered 3, after V lost 4 bases and J lost 0 bases. The CDR3 runs to 15 residues. The CDR3 loop reads CATSEGTESTDTQYF. CDR3 bases: TGTGCCACCAGTGAGGGGACAGAAAGCACAGATACGCAGTATTTT.

The sample holds many counts of this clonotype. The rearrangement uses TRBV29-1 and TRBJ2-1; no clear D gene. The V end lost 6 bases, the J end lost 6 bases, and 12 bases lay between the germline ends. The CDR3 contains 12 residues. The germline V gene has CDR1 SQVTM and CDR2 ANQGSEA. CDR3 region: CSVGTRRNEQFF. CDR3 DNA sequence: TGCAGCGTCGGTACACGGCGCAATGAGCAGTTCTTC.

DNA for the CDR3: TGTGCCAGCAGTTTTTCTTCTGTCGGGTCTAGCGGGGACCCGAACACCGGGGAGCTGTTTTTT. Its protein is CASSFSSVGSSGDPNTGELFF. The V gene is TRBV12-3 or TRBV12-4, the J gene TRBJ2-2; 9 bases agree with TRBD2. The CDR3 is 21 residues long. The junction had 17 bases not matched to a gene; V was cut back by 3 bases and J by 0 bases.

In its sample, this clonotype was seen a few times. The chain links TRBV7-2 to TRBJ2-1; tentative D call: TRBD2 (5 bases). Germline-derived CDR1 and CDR2 are SGHTA and FQGNSA. V lost 5 bases and J lost 4, with 15 bases in between. This CDR3 is built from 15 residues. CDR3 residues: CASSPWRTEYNEQFF. In DNA, the CDR3 is TGTGCCAGCAGCCCATGGAGGACCGAATACAATGAGCAGTTCTTC.

The rearrangement joins TRBV5-1 to TRBJ2-5; 7 nucleotides match TRBD1. The CDR3 runs to 13 residues. Germline V gene data show CDR1 as SGHRS and CDR2 as YFSETQ. Trimming took 9 bases from V and 0 from J; bases not matched to a gene: 5. CDR3 DNA sequence: TGCGCCACCCAGGGGGACAACCAAGAGACCCAGTACTTC. This sequence encodes CATQGDNQETQYF.

This clonotype was seen a handful of times. The J gene is TRBJ2-1, the V gene TRBV29-1; 12 nucleotides match TRBD2. The germline gives CDR1 SQVTM, CDR2 ANQGSEA. The CDR3 is 14 amino acids. The ends lost 4 bases at V and 10 bases at J; junction bases unmatched: 8. CDR3 sequence: CSVVRLAGAWEQFF. CDR3 nucleotide sequence: TGCAGCGTTGTTCGACTAGCGGGAGCTTGGGAGCAGTTCTTC.

The gene calls are TRBV7-9 and TRBJ2-7, with 8 positions matching TRBD1. The CDR3 has 15 amino acids. The germline CDR1 and CDR2 sequences are SEHNR and FQNEAQ (reference sequence). V shed 4 bases, J shed 5 bases, and the junction held 10 bases outside the gene matches. The CDR3, as DNA: TGTGCCAGCAGCTCCGACAGGGGCCTTTTCAACGAGCAGTACGTC. It specifies CASSSDRGLFNEQYV.

This sequence joins TRBV20-1 and TRBJ1-5; 10 bases are shared with TRBD1. The CDR3 consists of 14 residues. The trim removed 2 bases at V and 11 bases at J, leaving 9 bases unmatched. Germline V gene sequence: CDR1 DFQATT, CDR2 SNEGSKA (reference sequence). Here the CDR3 reads CSARYRDRGSAQHF. Written as DNA, the CDR3 is TGCAGTGCTAGATACCGGGACAGGGGTTCGGCCCAGCATTTT.

This clonotype has only a few counts. The rearrangement links TRBV10-3 to TRBJ2-7; 11 nucleotides match TRBD2. V lost 6 bases to trimming and J lost 3 bases; unmatched junction nucleotides: 7. This CDR3 is built from 15 residues. CDR1 is ENHRY and CDR2 is SYGVKD in the germline V gene. CDR3 DNA: TGTGCCATCAGACCTACTAGCGGGAGCGACTACGAGCAGTACTTC. It yields the protein CAIRPTSGSDYEQYF.

This chain's CDR3 is CASSLTHQNTIYF. The DNA for the CDR3 is TGTGCCAGCAGCTTAACCCATCAAAACACCATATATTTT. The rearrangement joins TRBV7-3 to TRBJ1-3; no clear D gene. There are 13 residues in the CDR3. Germline CDR1 is SGHTA and CDR2 is FQGTGA. Trimming pared 0 bases from V and 6 bases from J, leaving 6 bases between. Full variable domain (rest looked up from reference TRBV7-3 and TRBJ1-3): GAGVSQTPSNKVTEKGKYVELRCDPISGHTALYWYRQSLGQGPEFLIYFQGTGAADDSGLPNDRFFAVRPEGSVSTLKIQRTERGDSAVYLCASSLTHQNTIYFGEGSWLTVV.

This clonotype was seen ten or more times. This chain uses TRBV7-2 with TRBJ2-5; 7 bases map to TRBD1. Germline trimming cut 7 bases from V and 0 bases from J; bases unmatched to any gene: 5. The CDR3 runs to 14 residues. Germline lookup yields CDR1 SGHTA and CDR2 FQGNSA. The CDR3 bases are TGTGCCAGCACCAAGGACAGGTACCAAGAGACCCAGTACTTC. Protein product: CASTKDRYQETQYF.

This clonotype was observed a handful of times. The V call is TRBV5-1, the J call TRBJ1-5; weak D call: TRBD1 (5 bases). V gave up 3 bases and J gave up 7 bases, with 14 bases separating them. Germline CDR1 is SGHRS and CDR2 is YFSETQ. CDR3 size: 14 residues. CDR3: CASSYDWGGQPQHF. In nucleotides, the CDR3 is TGCGCCAGCAGCTATGATTGGGGGGGGCAGCCCCAGCATTTT.